One sample yielded the 5 T cell receptor beta chains listed below, sequenced in a study of T cell responses to AZD1222 COVID-19 vaccine. Assay used: immunoSEQ multiplex PCR; TCRdb lists only in-frame clones, some missing. The sample consists of 120,000 or so clones, 80% to 90% of them appearing once. The specimen comprised peripheral blood, sampled on day 0 of AZD1222 vaccination. The origin of the receptors is an adult in good health.

This CDR3 is CASSDWRGGPETQYF. The CDR3 region has the DNA TGTGCCAGCAGCGACTGGCGGGGGGGCCCAGAGACCCAGTACTTC. The V and J genes are TRBV9 and TRBJ2-5; 9 bases line up with TRBD2. The CDR3 is 15 residues long. V shed 3 bases and J 4 bases; nucleotides not matched to a gene: 7. Per the germline V gene, CDR1 is SGDLS and CDR2 is YYNGEE.

The genes are TRBV5-1 and TRBJ2-1, with 11 bases lining up with TRBD2. The CDR3 spans 13 residues. The junction had 4 bases not matched to a gene; V was cut back by 5 bases and J by 9 bases. CDR1 is SGHRS, CDR2 YFSETQ, per germline. In DNA, the CDR3 is TGCGCCAGCAGACTAGCGGGGGCTATTGAGCAGTTCTTC. Amino acids: CASRLAGAIEQFF.

The chain combines TRBV7-9 with TRBJ2-2; D might be TRBD1 (5 bases). The CDR3 runs 12 residues. The germline V and J ends were trimmed by 6 bases and 6 bases, with 8 bases remaining between them. Germline V gene data show CDR1 as SEHNR and CDR2 as FQNEAQ (reference sequence). Here the CDR3 DNA reads TGTGCCAGCAGGGGGCGTTCCGGGGAGCTGTTTTTT. Protein sequence: CASRGRSGELFF.

In DNA, the CDR3 is TGCGCCAGCAGCTGGACGGGGACCCTTGGGACTAATGAAAAACTGTTTTTT. This codes for CASSWTGTLGTNEKLFF. V is TRBV5-1 and J is TRBJ1-4, with D perhaps TRBD1 (5 bases). V was clipped by 3 bases and J by 2 bases, with 17 bases between them. The CDR3 loop spans 17 amino acids. CDR1 is SGHRS and CDR2 is YFSETQ in the germline V gene.

The chain links TRBV20-1 to TRBJ1-1, with 9 bases lining up with TRBD1. There are 15 residues in the CDR3. The germline gives CDR1 DFQATT, CDR2 SNEGSKA (reference sequence). V lost 3 bases to trimming and J lost 1 base; unmatched junction nucleotides: 6. CDR3 region: CSASRDRVGNTEAFF. For the CDR3, the DNA is TGCAGTGCTAGTAGGGACAGGGTTGGGAACACTGAAGCTTTCTTT.